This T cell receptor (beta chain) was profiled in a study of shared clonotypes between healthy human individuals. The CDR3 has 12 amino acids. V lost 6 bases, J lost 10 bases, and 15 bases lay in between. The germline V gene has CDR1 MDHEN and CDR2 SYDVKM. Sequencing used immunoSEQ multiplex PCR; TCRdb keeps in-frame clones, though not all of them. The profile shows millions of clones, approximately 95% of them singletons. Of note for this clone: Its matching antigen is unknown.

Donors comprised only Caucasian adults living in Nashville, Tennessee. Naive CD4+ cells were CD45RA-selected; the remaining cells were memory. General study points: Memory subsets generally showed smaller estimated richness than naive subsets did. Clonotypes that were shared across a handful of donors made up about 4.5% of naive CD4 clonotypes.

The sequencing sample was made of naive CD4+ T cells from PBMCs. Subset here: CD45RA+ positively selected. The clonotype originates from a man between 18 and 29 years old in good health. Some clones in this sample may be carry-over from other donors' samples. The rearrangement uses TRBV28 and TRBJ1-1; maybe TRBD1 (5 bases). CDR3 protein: CASRGGPGPAFF. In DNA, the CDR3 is TGTGCCAGCAGGGGGGGTCCTGGGCCAGCTTTCTTT.